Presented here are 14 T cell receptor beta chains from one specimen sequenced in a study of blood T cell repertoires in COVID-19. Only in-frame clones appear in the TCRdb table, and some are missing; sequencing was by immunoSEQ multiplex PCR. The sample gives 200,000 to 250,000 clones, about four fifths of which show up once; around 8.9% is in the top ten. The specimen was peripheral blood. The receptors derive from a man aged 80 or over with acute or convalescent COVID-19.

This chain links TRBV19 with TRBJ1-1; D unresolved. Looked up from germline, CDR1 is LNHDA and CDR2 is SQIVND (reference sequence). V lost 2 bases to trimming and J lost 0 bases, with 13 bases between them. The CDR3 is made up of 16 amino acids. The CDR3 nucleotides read TGTGCCAGTAGTATAACCTACCGGGATATGAACACTGAAGCTTTCTTT. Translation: CASSITYRDMNTEAFF.

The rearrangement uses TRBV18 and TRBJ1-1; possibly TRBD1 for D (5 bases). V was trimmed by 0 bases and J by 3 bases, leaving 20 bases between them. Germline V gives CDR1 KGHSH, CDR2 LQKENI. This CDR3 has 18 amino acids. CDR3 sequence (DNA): TGTGCCAGCTCACCACCCAACTCCCGACAGACGGGTTACACTGAAGCTTTCTTT. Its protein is CASSPPNSRQTGYTEAFF.

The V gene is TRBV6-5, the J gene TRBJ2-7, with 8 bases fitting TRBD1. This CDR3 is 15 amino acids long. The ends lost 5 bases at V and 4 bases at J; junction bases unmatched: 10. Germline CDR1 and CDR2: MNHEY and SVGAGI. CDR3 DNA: TGTGCCAGCAGTATCCAGGGGGCGAGGAGTTACGAGCAGTACTTC. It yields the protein CASSIQGARSYEQYF.

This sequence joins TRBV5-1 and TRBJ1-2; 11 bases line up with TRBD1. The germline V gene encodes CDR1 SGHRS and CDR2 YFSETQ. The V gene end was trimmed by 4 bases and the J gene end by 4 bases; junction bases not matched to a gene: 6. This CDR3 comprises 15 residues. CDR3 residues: CASSRTGGNGYGYTF. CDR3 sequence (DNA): TGCGCCAGCAGCCGGACAGGGGGCAATGGCTATGGCTACACCTTC.

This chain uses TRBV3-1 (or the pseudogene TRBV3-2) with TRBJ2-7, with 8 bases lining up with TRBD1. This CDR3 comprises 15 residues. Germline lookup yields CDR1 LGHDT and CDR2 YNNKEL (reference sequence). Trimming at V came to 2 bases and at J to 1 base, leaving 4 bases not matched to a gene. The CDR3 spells CASSQITGGSYEQYF. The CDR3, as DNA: TGTGCCAGCAGCCAAATCACAGGGGGGTCCTACGAGCAGTACTTC.

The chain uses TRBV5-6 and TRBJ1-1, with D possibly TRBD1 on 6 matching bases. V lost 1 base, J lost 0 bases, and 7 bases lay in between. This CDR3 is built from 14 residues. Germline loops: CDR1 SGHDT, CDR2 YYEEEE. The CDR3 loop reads CASSLWGLNTEAFF. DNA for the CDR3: TGTGCCAGCAGCTTGTGGGGGCTGAACACTGAAGCTTTCTTT.

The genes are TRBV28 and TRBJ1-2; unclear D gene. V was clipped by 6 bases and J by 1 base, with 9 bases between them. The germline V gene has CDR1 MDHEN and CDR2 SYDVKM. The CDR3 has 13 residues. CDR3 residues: CASRPGFNYGYTF. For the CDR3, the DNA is TGTGCCAGCAGGCCCGGTTTTAACTATGGCTACACCTTC.

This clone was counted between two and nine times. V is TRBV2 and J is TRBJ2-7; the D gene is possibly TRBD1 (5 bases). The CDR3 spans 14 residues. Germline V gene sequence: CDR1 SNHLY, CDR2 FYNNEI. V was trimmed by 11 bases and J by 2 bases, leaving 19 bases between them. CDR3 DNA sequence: TGTGCCTCCTGTCTCCAGCTGGGGCCCTACGAGCAGTACTTC. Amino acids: CASCLQLGPYEQYF.

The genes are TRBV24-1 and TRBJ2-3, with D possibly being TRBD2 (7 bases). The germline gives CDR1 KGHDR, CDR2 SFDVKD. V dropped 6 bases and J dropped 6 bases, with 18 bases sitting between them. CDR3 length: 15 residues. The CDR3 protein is CATSPRGGLLDTQYF. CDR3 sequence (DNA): TGTGCCACCAGTCCGAGGGGGGGGCTCCTTGATACGCAGTATTTT.

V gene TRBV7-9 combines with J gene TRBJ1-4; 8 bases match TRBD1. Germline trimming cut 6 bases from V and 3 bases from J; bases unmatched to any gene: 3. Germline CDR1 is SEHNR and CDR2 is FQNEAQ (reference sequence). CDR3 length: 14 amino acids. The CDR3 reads CASRRQGPNEKLFF. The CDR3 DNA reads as TGTGCCAGCAGACGACAGGGGCCTAATGAAAAACTGTTTTTT.

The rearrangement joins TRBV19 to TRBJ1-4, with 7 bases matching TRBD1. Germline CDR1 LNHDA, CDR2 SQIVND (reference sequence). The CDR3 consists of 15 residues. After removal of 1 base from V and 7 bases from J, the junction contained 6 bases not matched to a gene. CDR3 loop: CASSIGGTVGEKLFF. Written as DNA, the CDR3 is TGTGCCAGTAGTATAGGTGGGACAGTCGGTGAAAAACTGTTTTTT. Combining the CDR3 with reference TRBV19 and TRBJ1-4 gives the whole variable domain DGGITQSPKYLFRKEGQNVTLSCEQNLNHDAMYWYRQDPGQGLRLIYYSQIVNDFQKGDIAEGYSVSREKKESFPLTVTSAQKNPTAFYLCASSIGGTVGEKLFFGSGTQLSVL.

The CDR3 bases are TGTGCCAGCAGCCAGACCGGGACAGGGAACACCGGGGAGCTGTTTTTT. Translating gives CASSQTGTGNTGELFF. The chain couples TRBV6-4 to TRBJ2-2; 8 bases match TRBD1. Per germline, CDR1 MRHNA and CDR2 SNTAGT. The CDR3 contains 16 residues. Trimming removed 6 bases from V and 1 base from J; junction bases left unmatched: 7.

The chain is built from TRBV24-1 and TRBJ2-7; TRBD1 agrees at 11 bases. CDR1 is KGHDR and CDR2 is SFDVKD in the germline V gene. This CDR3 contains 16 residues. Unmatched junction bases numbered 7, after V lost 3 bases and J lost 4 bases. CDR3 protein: CATSDRGQGAGYEQYF. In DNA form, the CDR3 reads TGTGCCACCAGTGATCGAGGACAGGGGGCAGGATACGAGCAGTACTTC.

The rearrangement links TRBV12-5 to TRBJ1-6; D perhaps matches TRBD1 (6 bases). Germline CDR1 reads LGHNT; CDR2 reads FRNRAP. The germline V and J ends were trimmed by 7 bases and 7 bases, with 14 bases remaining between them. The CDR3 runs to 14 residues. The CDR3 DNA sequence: TGTGCTAGTGCCCCCGACAGGCTAAATTCACCCCTCCACTTT. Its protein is CASAPDRLNSPLHF.